This entry lists 31 T cell receptor beta chains sequenced from one sample in a study of graft-versus-host responses after intestinal transplantation. No cognate antigen is known for these TCRs. Repertoires were generated with immunoSEQ multiplex PCR, while TCRdb's copy carries only in-frame clones and drops some. The profile covers tens of thousands of clones, with roughly 90% appearing a single time and approximately 0.3% taken by the ten largest. This sample comprised unstimulated CD4+ T cells sorted from spleen or lymph node cells, obtained before intestinal transplant. These receptors originate from a human donor who received an intestinal transplant.

This chain uses TRBV19 with TRBJ2-7; 7 positions agree with TRBD2. V was clipped by 4 bases and J by 4 bases; unmatched bases: 10. This CDR3 comprises 15 residues. CDR1 is LNHDA and CDR2 is SQIVND in the germline V gene (reference sequence). CDR3 amino acids: CASSTQGASGYEQYF. CDR3 sequence (DNA): TGTGCCAGTAGTACCCAAGGGGCTAGCGGTTACGAGCAGTACTTC.

This clone was observed a single time. The rearrangement links TRBV19 to TRBJ2-6, with D uncertain. The length of the CDR3 is 15 residues. Germline V gene sequence: CDR1 LNHDA, CDR2 SQIVND (reference sequence). Trimming cost V 2 bases and J 0 bases, with 5 bases left between them. The CDR3 DNA sequence: TGTGCCAGTAGTATAAAGTCCTCTGGGGCCAACGTCCTGACTTTC. Translating it yields CASSIKSSGANVLTF.

V usage is TRBV27 and J usage is TRBJ2-7, with a tentative D call TRBD1 (7 bases). This CDR3 region has 17 residues. Germline assignment: CDR1 MNHEY and CDR2 SMNVEV (reference sequence). Trimming took 7 bases from V and 2 from J, leaving 24 bases between them. The CDR3 is CASTKRGDSALTYEQYF. The CDR3 DNA follows: TGTGCCAGCACTAAAAGGGGGGACAGCGCCCTAACCTACGAGCAGTACTTC.

V and J are TRBV10-2 and TRBJ2-6; D may correspond to TRBD1 or TRBD2 (6 bases each). Germline V gene sequence: CDR1 WSHSY, CDR2 SAAADI. CDR3 length: 21 amino acids. V gave up 6 bases and J gave up 0 bases, with 27 bases separating them. This CDR3 is CASRTPLASAEGVSGANVLTF. CDR3 DNA: TGCGCCAGCAGAACCCCGCTAGCTAGCGCCGAGGGGGTCTCTGGGGCCAACGTCCTGACTTTC.

The chain recombines TRBV7-9 with TRBJ1-1; perhaps TRBD1 as D (5 bases). The CDR3 loop spans 18 amino acids. Trimming left V 5 bases short and J 1 base short, with 23 bases between. Germline V gene data show CDR1 as SEHNR and CDR2 as FQNEAQ (reference sequence). Here the CDR3 reads CASSPGGGEVGRNTEAFF. The CDR3, as DNA: TGTGCCAGCAGCCCCGGTGGGGGGGAAGTGGGGCGGAACACTGAAGCTTTCTTT.

This chain joins TRBV5-8 and TRBJ2-3, with D uncertain. Germline CDR1 and CDR2: SGHTS and YDEGEE. V dropped 0 bases and J dropped 6 bases, with 14 bases sitting between them. The length of the CDR3 is 15 residues. Here the CDR3 DNA reads TGTGCCAGCAGCTTGGTTTTCGGGTTTCGTGATACGCAGTATTTT. Its translation is CASSLVFGFRDTQYF.

This chain connects TRBV9 to TRBJ2-2, with 9 nucleotides matching TRBD2. Per the germline V gene, CDR1 is SGDLS and CDR2 is YYNGEE. After removal of 1 base from V and 4 bases from J, the junction contained 8 bases not matched to a gene. The CDR3 loop spans 17 amino acids. The CDR3 DNA is TGTGCCAGCAGCGTAAGGGGTGCTAGCGGGATCACCGGGGAGCTGTTTTTT. As protein: CASSVRGASGITGELFF.

The rearrangement links TRBV5-4 to TRBJ2-2; D is perhaps TRBD1 (6 bases). V was cut by 0 bases and J by 0 bases, with 15 bases left in between. The CDR3 runs 18 residues. From germline, CDR1 is SGHNT and CDR2 YYREEE (reference sequence). This CDR3 is CASSLAGTGPSNTGELFF. The CDR3 bases are TGTGCCAGCAGCTTGGCCGGAACAGGGCCCTCGAACACCGGGGAGCTGTTTTTT.

V is TRBV29-1 and J is TRBJ1-2; no reliable D call. Germline values: CDR1 SQVTM, CDR2 ANQGSEA. V lost 1 base and J 8 bases, leaving 8 bases between the germline ends. The CDR3 has 11 amino acids. In DNA form, the CDR3 reads TGCAGCGTTGAAGGGGATGGGGGCTACACCTTC. As protein: CSVEGDGGYTF.

The rearrangement uses TRBV25-1 and TRBJ1-1, with 9 bases fitting TRBD1. The germline CDR1 and CDR2 sequences are MGHDK and SYGVNS. With 0 bases clipped from V and 4 bases from J, the junction kept 9 bases outside the gene matches. This CDR3 has 17 amino acids. CDR3: CASSEYPEGQGGTEAFF. The CDR3, as DNA: TGTGCCAGCAGTGAATATCCCGAGGGACAGGGTGGCACTGAAGCTTTCTTT.

The V and J genes are TRBV30 and TRBJ1-4; D may be TRBD1 (6 bases). Germline V gene lookup returns CDR1 GTSNPN and CDR2 SVGIG (reference sequence). The CDR3 contains 16 residues. The V end lost 0 bases, the J end lost 2 bases, and 13 bases lay between the germline ends. The CDR3 DNA reads as TGTGCCTGGAGTGTAGGGGGGATTCGGACTAATGAAAAACTGTTTTTT. Its protein is CAWSVGGIRTNEKLFF.

This clone appeared a single time. This sequence joins TRBV18 and TRBJ2-7, with D perhaps TRBD2 (6 bases). This CDR3 has 15 amino acids. V was cut by 2 bases and J by 5 bases, with 16 bases left in between. The germline CDR1 and CDR2 sequences are KGHSH and LQKENI. This chain's CDR3 is CASSPNYGGSDEQYF. The CDR3 nucleotides are TGTGCCAGCTCACCAAATTACGGGGGATCGGACGAGCAGTACTTC.

This clone was recorded only once. The chain employs TRBV5-1 and TRBJ1-2; a possible D gene is TRBD1 (6 bases). CDR3 length: 17 amino acids. Germline CDR1 reads SGHRS; CDR2 reads YFSETQ. V lost 2 bases and J 5 bases, leaving 22 bases between the germline ends. The CDR3 loop reads CASSLARRGGRVYGYTF. The CDR3 bases are TGCGCCAGCAGCTTAGCCCGACGAGGGGGGCGGGTATATGGCTACACCTTC.

The chain recombines TRBV6-5 with TRBJ2-1, with 9 bases that match TRBD2. Germline-derived CDR1 and CDR2 are MNHEY and SVGAGI. CDR3 length equals 14 residues. With 2 bases clipped from V and 14 bases from J, the junction kept 10 bases outside the gene matches. The CDR3: CASSYVKAGGGEFF. In DNA, the CDR3 is TGTGCCAGCAGTTACGTAAAAGCGGGAGGCGGGGAGTTCTTC.

The J gene is TRBJ2-1, the V gene TRBV2; no reliable D call. From germline, CDR1 is SNHLY and CDR2 FYNNEI. V was trimmed by 4 bases and J by 9 bases, leaving 4 bases between them. CDR3 size: 10 residues. The DNA for the CDR3 is TGTGCCAGCAGTGGGTTTGAGCAGTTCTTC. As protein: CASSGFEQFF.

The gene calls are TRBV29-1 and TRBJ2-1, with a weak D call TRBD2 (6 bases). V lost 7 bases and J 4 bases, leaving 20 bases between the germline ends. The length of the CDR3 is 15 residues. Germline V gene sequence: CDR1 SQVTM, CDR2 ANQGSEA. CDR3 amino acids: CSAATPGTAYNEQFF. The CDR3 bases are TGCAGCGCCGCCACCCCAGGGACTGCTTACAATGAGCAGTTCTTC.

This sequence joins TRBV27 and TRBJ1-5, with 7 nucleotides matching TRBD1. The CDR3 length is 13 residues. In germline, CDR1 is MNHEY, CDR2 SMNVEV (reference sequence). Losses at the gene ends were 8 bases for V and 3 bases for J; bases not matched to a gene: 4. The CDR3 bases are TGTGCCAGCCGAGGACAGGTCAATCAGCCCCAGCATTTT. This codes for CASRGQVNQPQHF.

The V gene is TRBV11-2, the J gene TRBJ2-5, with TRBD1 as a possible D gene (6 bases). Germline CDR1 is SGHAT and CDR2 is FQNNGV. The CDR3 has 10 amino acids. Between the trimmed V and J ends, which lost 8 bases and 9 bases, there was a span of 10 bases. The CDR3 loop reads CASGNRAQYF. The DNA for the CDR3 is TGTGCCAGCGGGAACAGGGCCCAGTACTTC.

The rearrangement joins TRBV19 to TRBJ2-7; no clear D gene. V shed 10 bases and J shed 7 bases, with 11 bases lying between them. Germline CDR1 is LNHDA and CDR2 is SQIVND (reference sequence). The CDR3 contains 10 residues. CDR3 loop: CAMGPGEQYF. The CDR3 bases are TGTGCCATGGGCCCCGGGGAGCAGTACTTC.

The genes are TRBV5-5 and TRBJ2-7; tentatively, D is TRBD2 (5 bases). The CDR3 is made up of 13 amino acids. The germline V gene has CDR1 SGHKS and CDR2 YYEKEE (reference sequence). V dropped 0 bases and J dropped 3 bases, with 7 bases sitting between them. The CDR3 protein is CASSLGLRYEQYF. CDR3 in DNA: TGTGCCAGCAGCTTGGGACTACGCTACGAGCAGTACTTC.

As to this clone: One end of the junction does not line up with germline, which may come from a read error. V gene TRBV18 combines with J gene TRBJ1-3; tentatively, D is TRBD1 (6 bases). The germline gives CDR1 KGHSH, CDR2 LQKENI. This CDR3 has 14 residues. The CDR3 loop is CASSDRTAGNTIYF. CDR3 nucleotides: TGTGCCAGCTCAGACAGGACGGCTGGGAACACCATATATTTT.

The chain combines TRBV2 with TRBJ2-2; maybe TRBD1 (5 bases). The CDR3 is 13 amino acids. With 7 bases removed from V and 6 bases from J, the gap between germline ends came to 12 bases. Looked up from germline, CDR1 is SNHLY and CDR2 is FYNNEI. Written as DNA, the CDR3 is TGTGCCAGCACGGGCAGGGTCGCCGGGGAGCTGTTTTTT. Encoded protein: CASTGRVAGELFF.

The DNA for the CDR3 is TGCGCCAGCAGCCTCGACCCCGGGACCAACACCGGGGAGCTGTTTTTT. Translating it yields CASSLDPGTNTGELFF. This rearrangement joins TRBV5-1 to TRBJ2-2; tentatively, D is TRBD1 or TRBD2 (5 bases each). CDR3 length: 16 amino acids. The ends were cut back, 4 bases at V and 2 bases at J, with 15 bases in the middle. Germline CDR1 SGHRS, CDR2 YFSETQ. Looking up the rest from reference TRBV5-1 and TRBJ2-2 gives the full variable domain: KAGVTQTPRYLIKTRGQQVTLSCSPISGHRSVSWYQQTPGQGLQFLFEYFSETQRNKGNFPGRFSGRQFSNSRSEMNVSTLELGDSALYLCASSLDPGTNTGELFFGEGSRLTVL.

V is TRBV7-2 and J is TRBJ2-2, with no clear D. The V gene's germline CDR1 is SGHTA and CDR2 FQGNSA. The CDR3 extends over 14 amino acids. Trimming took off 1 base at V and 3 bases at J, with 6 bases between the two ends. The CDR3 loop is CASSLVRDTGELFF. In nucleotides, the CDR3 is TGTGCCAGCAGCTTAGTAAGGGACACCGGGGAGCTGTTTTTT.

The gene calls are TRBV5-6 and TRBJ2-7; TRBD2 agrees at 10 bases. Germline CDR1 is SGHDT and CDR2 is YYEEEE. This CDR3 has 15 residues. V trimming: 0 bases; J trimming: 3 bases; junction bases outside the gene matches: 3. CDR3 DNA: TGTGCCAGCAGCTTGGTACTAGCGGGATTCTACGAGCAGTACTTC. The encoded protein is CASSLVLAGFYEQYF.

J is TRBJ1-5 and V is TRBV2; tentatively, D is TRBD1 (5 bases). Germline loops: CDR1 SNHLY, CDR2 FYNNEI. V was clipped by 4 bases and J by 5 bases, with 9 bases between them. This CDR3 is built from 13 residues. This CDR3 reads CASSGQGYQPQHF. DNA of the CDR3: TGTGCCAGCAGTGGGCAGGGTTATCAGCCCCAGCATTTT.

V is TRBV5-6 and J is TRBJ1-1; D is undetermined. Trimming removed 1 base from V and 0 bases from J, with 4 bases in between. The CDR3 is made up of 13 amino acids. Germline V gives CDR1 SGHDT, CDR2 YYEEEE. Here the CDR3 reads CASSLWVNTEAFF. The CDR3 nucleotides read TGTGCCAGCAGCTTGTGGGTGAACACTGAAGCTTTCTTT.

The chain links TRBV4-2 to TRBJ2-5; D is unclear. CDR1 and CDR2 from the germline V gene are LGHNA and YNFKEQ. This CDR3 spans 14 amino acids. V was cut by 0 bases and J by 7 bases, with 12 bases left in between. The CDR3 sequence: CASSQDVEIGTQYF. The DNA of the CDR3 is TGTGCCAGCAGCCAAGATGTGGAGATCGGGACCCAGTACTTC.

The chain is built from TRBV5-1 and TRBJ2-7, with D maybe TRBD1 (5 bases). The germline V and J ends were trimmed by 5 bases and 3 bases, with 12 bases remaining between them. Germline-derived CDR1 and CDR2 are SGHRS and YFSETQ. The CDR3 has 13 residues. CDR3 in amino acids: CASRVGQNYEQYF. DNA of the CDR3: TGCGCCAGCAGAGTGGGGCAGAACTACGAGCAGTACTTC.

The chain couples TRBV5-1 to TRBJ2-1, with 11 nucleotides matching TRBD2. Germline V lookup: CDR1 SGHRS, CDR2 YFSETQ. With 1 base clipped from V and 2 bases from J, the junction kept 11 bases outside the gene matches. The CDR3 totals 19 residues. Here the CDR3 DNA reads TGCGCCAGCAGCTTGTACAGTCGGACTAGCGGGCTGCCCTACAATGAGCAGTTCTTC. Amino acid sequence: CASSLYSRTSGLPYNEQFF.

On this clone itself: Distinct nucleotide sequences in the sample also encode this CDR3. The chain is built from TRBV27 and TRBJ2-5; 7 bases align to TRBD2. Per the germline V gene, CDR1 is MNHEY and CDR2 is SMNVEV (reference sequence). The CDR3 spans 16 residues. The ends lost 0 bases at V and 3 bases at J; junction bases unmatched: 7. The CDR3 loop is CASSLSGGVGEETQYF. CDR3 sequence (DNA): TGTGCCAGCAGTTTATCGGGAGGGGTAGGGGAAGAGACCCAGTACTTC.